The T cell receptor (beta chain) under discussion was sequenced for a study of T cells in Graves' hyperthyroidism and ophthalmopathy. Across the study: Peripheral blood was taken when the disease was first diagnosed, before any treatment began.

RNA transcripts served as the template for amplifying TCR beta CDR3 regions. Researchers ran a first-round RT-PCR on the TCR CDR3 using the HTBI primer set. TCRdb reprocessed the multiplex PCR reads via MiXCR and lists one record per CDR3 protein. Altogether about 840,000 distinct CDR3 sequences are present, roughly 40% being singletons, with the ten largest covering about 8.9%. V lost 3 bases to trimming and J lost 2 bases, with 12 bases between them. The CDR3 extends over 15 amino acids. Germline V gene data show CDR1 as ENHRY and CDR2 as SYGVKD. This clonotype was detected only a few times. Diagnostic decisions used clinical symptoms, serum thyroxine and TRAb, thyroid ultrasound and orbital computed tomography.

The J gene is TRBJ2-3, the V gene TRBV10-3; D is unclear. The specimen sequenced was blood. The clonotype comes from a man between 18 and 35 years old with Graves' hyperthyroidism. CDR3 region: CAISEFSTATDTQYF. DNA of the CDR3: TGTGCCATCAGTGAATTTAGTACAGCCACAGATACGCAGTATTTT.